What follows is one TCR beta chain and its context. With the 5' RACE reads reprocessed, TCRdb shows one record per CDR3 protein and no DNA. Seen in this sample are 300,000 to 500,000 distinct CDR3 sequences; the ten most common clones hold about 11%. CDR1 LNHNV and CDR2 YYDKDF come from the germline V gene (reference sequence). The CDR3 is 13 amino acids. This specimen comes from a study of T cells expressing NK-cell markers. This clonotype was obtained from a woman in her 50s in good health. The chain carries TRBV15 and TRBJ2-4. Material for sequencing was blood T cells: a sorted CD56 or NKG2C T cell subset, CD4+ or CD8+ T cells, or bulk PBMC T cells (not recorded which). This chain's CDR3 is CATSRGLRTIQYF.